This T cell receptor beta chain originates from a study of T-cell memory formation after mild COVID-19. Study results and limitations: Pre-infection memory showed some responding clones, and this suggested that cross-reactive memory joined.

TCRdb processed the 5' RACE reads anew with MiXCR; each CDR3 protein has one entry. Of hundreds of thousands of distinct CDR3 sequences in the sample, 15% to 20% were seen once. The V end lost 0 bases, the J end lost 7 bases, and 13 bases lay between the germline ends. Germline V lookup: CDR1 SQVTM, CDR2 ANQGSEA. This CDR3 is built from 13 residues. Note on this clonotype: The antigen remains undetermined.

This TCR came from an adult woman who had mild COVID-19 (a few samples of this study predate the infection). Cell type and time point are not known. Sequenced: PBMCs or a T cell subset sorted from them (not recorded which). The rearrangement uses TRBV29-1 and TRBJ2-7; D might be TRBD2 (6 bases). CDR3 amino acids: CSVEDARAGEQYF. The CDR3 coding sequence is TGCAGCGTTGAAGATGCGAGGGCGGGGGAGCAGTACTTC.